Listed here is a single T cell receptor beta chain. Its matching antigen is unknown. Second-dose schedules of about 4 or about 12 weeks were combined. The CDR3 sequence is 18 residues long. V shed 1 base and J 2 bases; nucleotides not matched to a gene: 10. Germline CDR1 SGHTS, CDR2 YDEGEE. The data derive from a study of T cell responses to AZD1222 COVID-19 vaccine. Notes on the study in general: It should be noted that donors were predominantly white British and more often female, and clonal diversity was possibly underestimated. Nearly half of spike-specific TCRs reportedly go after variant regions that carry no mutations. Researchers report vaccine-associated CD4 TCRs spanning spike, with dominance at 160-218 and 743-854.

Sequencing was performed with immunoSEQ multiplex PCR; in TCRdb, only in-frame clones are kept and a portion is missing. The sample has roughly 70,000 clones; nearly 90% are singletons. This chain joins TRBV5-8 and TRBJ2-1, with TRBD2 matching over 9 bases. Sequences were derived from peripheral blood, sampled 28 days after the second AZD1222 dose. The source of this sequence is an adult who received the AZD1222 COVID-19 vaccine. CDR3 sequence (DNA): TGTGCCAGCAGCTTGTGGGGGTCGCGCGGGAGGGCCTACAATGAGCAGTTCTTC. It specifies CASSLWGSRGRAYNEQFF.